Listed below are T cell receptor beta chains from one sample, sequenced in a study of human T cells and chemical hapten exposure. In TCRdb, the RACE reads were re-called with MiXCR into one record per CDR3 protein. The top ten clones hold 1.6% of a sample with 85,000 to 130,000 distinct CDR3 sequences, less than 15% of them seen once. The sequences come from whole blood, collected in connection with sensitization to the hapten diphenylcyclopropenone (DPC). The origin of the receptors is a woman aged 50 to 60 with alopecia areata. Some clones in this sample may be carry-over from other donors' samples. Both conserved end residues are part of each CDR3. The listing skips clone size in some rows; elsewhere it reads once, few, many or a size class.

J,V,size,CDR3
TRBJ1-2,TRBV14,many,CASSQNFLTSYGYTF
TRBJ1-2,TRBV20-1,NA,CSAEGQADYGYTF
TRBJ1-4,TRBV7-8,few,CASSKPGQSNEKLFF
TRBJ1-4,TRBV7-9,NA,CASSFVGSSEANEKLFF
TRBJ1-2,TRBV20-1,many,CSARRSGGVNYGYTF
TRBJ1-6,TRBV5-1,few,CASSLALDRGGLPLHF
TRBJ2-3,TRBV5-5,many,CASSSTDLIRDTQYF
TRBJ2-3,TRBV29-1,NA,CSVDQHTQYF
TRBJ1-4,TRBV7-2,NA,CASSLGRSTNEKLFF
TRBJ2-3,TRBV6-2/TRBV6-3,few,CASSYPPGQRSDTQYF
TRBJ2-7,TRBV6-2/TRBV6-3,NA,CASSYSTVTAAYEQYF
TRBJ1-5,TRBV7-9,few,CASSLAAAEQHF
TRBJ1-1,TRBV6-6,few,CASRGGTAKNTEAFF
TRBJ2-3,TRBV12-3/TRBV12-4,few,CASSRVRGGRTDTQYF
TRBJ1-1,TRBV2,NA,CASSRRNTEAFF
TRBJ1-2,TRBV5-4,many,CASSTQGARYGYTF
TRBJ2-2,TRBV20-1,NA,CSAQRGATNTGELFF
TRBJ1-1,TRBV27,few,CASNRRTGKNTEAFF
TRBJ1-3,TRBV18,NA,CASSPPSGRRNTIYF
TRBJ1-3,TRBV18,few,CASSPGTPLGNTIYF
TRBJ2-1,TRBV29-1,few,CSAPRTGDYNEQFF
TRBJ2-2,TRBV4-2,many,CASSPRTTGTNTGELFF
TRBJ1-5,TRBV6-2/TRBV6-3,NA,CASSYALTPVDQPQHF
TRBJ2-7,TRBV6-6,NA,CASNLAGLSYEQYF
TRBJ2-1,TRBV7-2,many,CASSRGTERSEQFF
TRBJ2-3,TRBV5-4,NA,CASSFSGVDTQYF
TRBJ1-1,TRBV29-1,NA,CSGRLTEAFF
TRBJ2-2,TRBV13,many,CASSQTGTGELFF
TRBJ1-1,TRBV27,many,CASSPPLLFRGPLNLNTEAFF
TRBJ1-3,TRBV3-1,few,CASHDGGNTIYF
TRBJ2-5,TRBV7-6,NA,CASSPHQETQYF
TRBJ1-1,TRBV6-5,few,CASRTGNMNTEAFF
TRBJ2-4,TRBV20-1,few,CSARAGGRDIQYF
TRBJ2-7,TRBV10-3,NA,CAISALSSYEQYF
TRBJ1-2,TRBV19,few,CATKDSAASMYGYTF
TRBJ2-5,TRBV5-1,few,CASSLSDGEQETQYF
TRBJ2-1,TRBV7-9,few,CASSFVAGPYNEQFF
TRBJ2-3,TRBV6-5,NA,CASSYSRDSGDTQYF
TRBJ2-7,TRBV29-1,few,CSVGGGLEQYF
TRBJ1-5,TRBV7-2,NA,CASSPNGRYSNQPQHF
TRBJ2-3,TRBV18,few,CASSPPGASGRSDTQYF
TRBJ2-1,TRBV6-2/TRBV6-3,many,CASTGSSVIYDRAVRNEQFF
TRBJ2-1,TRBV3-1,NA,CASSQSMTGIEQFF
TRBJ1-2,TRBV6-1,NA,CASRQTNYGYTF
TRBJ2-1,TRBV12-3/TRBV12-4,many,CASSLARVDNEQFF
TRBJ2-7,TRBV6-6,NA,CASSYPDRGEQYF
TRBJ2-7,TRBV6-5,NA,CASAPRERSSYEQYF
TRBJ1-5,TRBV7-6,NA,CASSLYQGTDQPQHF
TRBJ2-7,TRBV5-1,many,CASSTDGSYEQYF
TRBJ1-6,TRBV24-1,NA,CATSDPGRWRSPLHF
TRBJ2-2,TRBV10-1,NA,CASSEGGAGAGELFF